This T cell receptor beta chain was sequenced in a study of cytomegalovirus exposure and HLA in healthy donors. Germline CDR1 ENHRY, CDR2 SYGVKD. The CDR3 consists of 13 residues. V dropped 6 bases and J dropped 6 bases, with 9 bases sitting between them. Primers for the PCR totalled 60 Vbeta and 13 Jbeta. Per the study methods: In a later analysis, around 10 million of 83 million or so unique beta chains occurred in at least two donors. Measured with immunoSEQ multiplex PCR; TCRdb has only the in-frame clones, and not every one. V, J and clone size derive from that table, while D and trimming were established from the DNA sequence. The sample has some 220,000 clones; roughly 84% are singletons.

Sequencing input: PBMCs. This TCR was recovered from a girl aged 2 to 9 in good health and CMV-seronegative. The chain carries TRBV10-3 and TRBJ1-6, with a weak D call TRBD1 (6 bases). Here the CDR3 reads CAIRTDSNSPLHF. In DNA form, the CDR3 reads TGTGCCATCAGAACGGACAGTAATTCACCCCTCCACTTT.